Below, 5 T cell receptor beta chains from the same sample are listed, as sequenced in a study of response to subunit inactivated influenza vaccine. TCRdb independently ran MiXCR on the RT-PCR reads; one entry per CDR3 protein. The sample has around 790,000 distinct CDR3 sequences; around 20% are singletons. The source was PBMCs from blood, collected 5 days after vaccination. These receptors were collected from a man aged 45-65 years who received an inactivated influenza vaccine.

This clonotype has just a few counts. V and J are TRBV12-3 or TRBV12-4 and TRBJ2-1; the D gene could be TRBD1 or TRBD2 (5 bases each). Deletions cut 5 bases from V and 4 bases from J, with 15 bases between. This CDR3 contains 15 residues. The chain's CDR3 is CASSPLGEWYNEQFF. The CDR3 region has the DNA TGTGCCAGCAGTCCTTTAGGGGAGTGGTACAATGAGCAGTTCTTC.

This chain links TRBV12-5 with TRBJ2-1; weak D call: TRBD1 (5 bases). Trimming took off 8 bases at V and 7 bases at J, with 12 bases between the two ends. Germline V gene sequence: CDR1 LGHNT, CDR2 FRNRAP. The CDR3 sequence is 12 residues long. CDR3 DNA: TGTGCTAGTAGTTGGGGCCGAAATGAGCAGTTCTTC. Its protein is CASSWGRNEQFF.

This clonotype was detected ten times or more. As DNA, the CDR3 is TGTGCCATCAGTGACAGGGGGTCGAGCAATGAGCAGTTCTTC. Translated, it gives CAISDRGSSNEQFF. The V and J genes are TRBV10-3 and TRBJ2-1, with 7 positions matching TRBD1. CDR1 is ENHRY, CDR2 SYGVKD, per germline. V lost 3 bases, J lost 6 bases, and 5 bases stayed unmatched. The CDR3 has 14 amino acids.

As concerns this clonotype: The junction shows a germline mismatch at one end, possibly a read error. The CDR3: CASSGDSGYNEQCF. In nucleotides, the CDR3 is TGCGCCAGCAGCGGGGACAGCGGATACAATGAGCAGTGCTTC. This rearrangement joins TRBV5-1 to TRBJ2-1; 7 nucleotides match TRBD1. The CDR3 covers 14 residues. Germline lookup yields CDR1 SGHRS and CDR2 YFSETQ.

The V gene is TRBV9, the J gene TRBJ2-1; 13 bases are a match to TRBD2. The CDR3 runs to 16 residues. J lost 2 bases, V lost 4 bases, and 3 bases had no gene match. Germline CDR1 and CDR2: SGDLS and YYNGEE. Here the CDR3 DNA reads TGTGCCAGCAGCCCAGGACTAGCGGGGGCCTACAATGAGCAGTTCTTC. Protein: CASSPGLAGAYNEQFF.